One sample yielded the 11 T cell receptor beta chains listed below, sequenced in a study of Tregs in tolerant kidney transplant recipients. TCRdb's copy holds only in-frame clones and misses some; the assay was immunoSEQ multiplex PCR. The sample has approximately 16,000 clones; more than 80% are singletons. The sample consisted of CD8+ T cells from blood. These receptors were taken from a human donor in good health.

The chain is built from TRBV30 and TRBJ2-7; D could derive from TRBD1 or TRBD2 (5 bases each). Per germline, CDR1 GTSNPN and CDR2 SVGIG (reference sequence). Trimming left V 3 bases short and J 5 bases short, with 14 bases between. CDR3 length: 13 residues. The CDR3 sequence: CAWREGSSHEQYF. In DNA form, the CDR3 reads TGTGCCTGGAGAGAGGGGTCATCTCACGAGCAGTACTTC.

The chain is built from TRBV2 and TRBJ2-1, with TRBD1 matching 9 bases. The CDR3 extends over 17 amino acids. V lost 4 bases to trimming and J lost 0 bases; unmatched junction nucleotides: 7. The germline V gene has CDR1 SNHLY and CDR2 FYNNEI. CDR3 region: CASSVTGTGSSYNEQFF. CDR3 nucleotide sequence: TGTGCCAGCAGTGTTACCGGGACAGGGTCCTCCTACAATGAGCAGTTCTTC.

This chain joins TRBV5-1 and TRBJ2-7; 9 positions agree with TRBD2. Germline lookup yields CDR1 SGHRS and CDR2 YFSETQ. CDR3 length equals 13 residues. V shed 3 bases, J shed 4 bases, and the junction held 2 bases outside the gene matches. For the CDR3, the DNA is TGCGCCAGCAGCTCGACTAGCGGTTACGAGCAGTACTTC. It yields the protein CASSSTSGYEQYF.

The chain has TRBV15 and TRBJ1-5, with 10 bases aligning to TRBD1. The J segment lost 3 bases and the V segment lost 3 bases, leaving 8 bases of the junction unmatched. Germline V gene data show CDR1 as LNHNV and CDR2 as YYDKDF (reference sequence). The CDR3 covers 17 residues. The CDR3 DNA reads TGTGCCACCAGCAGGGGACAGGGGAGGGTGACCAATCAGCCCCAGCATTTT. Encoded protein: CATSRGQGRVTNQPQHF.

This clone is a singleton in its sample. The chain employs TRBV2 and TRBJ1-2, with D unclear. Trimming removed 5 bases at V and 2 bases at J, with 6 bases between. CDR1 and CDR2 (germline): SNHLY, FYNNEI. The CDR3 is 12 residues long. This chain's CDR3 is CASSWTNYGYTF. DNA for the CDR3: TGTGCCAGCAGTTGGACGAACTATGGCTACACCTTC. The full variable domain, in which reference TRBV2 and TRBJ1-2 provide the parts outside the CDR3, is EPEVTQTPSHQVTQMGQEVILRCVPISNHLYFYWYRQILGQKVEFLVSFYNNEISEKSEIFDDQFSVERPDGSNFTLKIRSTKLEDSAMYFCASSWTNYGYTFGSGTRLTVV.

This chain links TRBV4-1 with TRBJ2-3, with D tentatively TRBD1 or TRBD2 (5 bases each). CDR3 length: 16 residues. V was shortened by 2 bases and J by 5 bases, with 17 bases between the two germline ends. From germline, CDR1 is MGHRA and CDR2 YSYEKL. Here the CDR3 reads CASSQNPQGARDTQYF. The CDR3 DNA reads TGCGCCAGCAGCCAAAATCCTCAGGGAGCGAGAGATACGCAGTATTTT.

This chain links TRBV7-2 with TRBJ2-6; D tentatively fits TRBD1 or TRBD2 (5 bases each). CDR3 size: 18 residues. Germline V gene sequence: CDR1 SGHTA, CDR2 FQGNSA. Trimming took off 0 bases at V and 2 bases at J, with 14 bases between the two ends. CDR3 residues: CASSLAPAGTTGANVLTF. CDR3 nucleotide sequence: TGTGCCAGCAGCTTAGCGCCGGCAGGGACCACTGGGGCCAACGTCCTGACTTTC.

The rearrangement links TRBV19 to TRBJ2-5; 8 bases are a match to TRBD2. Trimming removed 3 bases from V and 5 bases from J; junction bases left unmatched: 5. Germline assignment: CDR1 LNHDA and CDR2 SQIVND (reference sequence). CDR3 size: 14 residues. The CDR3 coding sequence is TGTGCCAGTAGTATGGCGGGAGGCGGGGAGACCCAGTACTTC. Translation gives CASSMAGGGETQYF.

This rearrangement joins TRBV4-2 to TRBJ1-1; a possible D gene is TRBD1 (6 bases). This CDR3 comprises 14 residues. Deletions cut 0 bases from V and 7 bases from J, with 12 bases between. The V gene's germline CDR1 is LGHNA and CDR2 YNFKEQ. The CDR3: CASSQEGGQLEAFF. CDR3 coding DNA: TGTGCCAGCAGCCAAGAAGGAGGACAGCTTGAAGCTTTCTTT.

This sequence joins TRBV6-4 and TRBJ2-2; 7 positions match TRBD2. Losses at the gene ends were 3 bases for V and 7 bases for J; bases not matched to a gene: 11. This CDR3 is built from 16 residues. Germline CDR1 reads MRHNA; CDR2 reads SNTAGT. The CDR3 coding sequence is TGTGCCAGCAGTGATTCTCCGGGAGGAGGTGGCGGGGAGCTGTTTTTT. This codes for CASSDSPGGGGGELFF.

This clone was observed a single time. The V gene is TRBV19, the J gene TRBJ2-5; D might be TRBD1 or TRBD2, each matching 7 bases. The germline V and J ends were trimmed by 10 bases and 7 bases, with 16 bases remaining between them. The CDR3 has 12 residues. CDR1 LNHDA and CDR2 SQIVND come from the germline V gene (reference sequence). The CDR3 here is CATSGGARTQYF. CDR3 nucleotide sequence: TGTGCCACCTCAGGGGGGGCCCGGACCCAGTACTTC.